Following are 27 T cell receptor beta chains from one sample sequenced in a study of shared clonotypes between healthy human individuals. TCRdb's table, derived via immunoSEQ multiplex PCR, lists solely in-frame clones and lacks some. The data hold over a million clones, with roughly 74% observed a single time. Sequenced sample: memory CD4+ T cells from PBMCs. The subset here: CD45RA-negative fraction. Every receptor here comes from a man younger than 30 in good health. Some clones in this sample may be carry-over from other donors' samples.

In the case of this clone: Other DNA sequences within the sample encode an identical CDR3. The chain couples TRBV20-1 to TRBJ1-1; 7 nucleotides align to TRBD1. The CDR3 is made up of 11 amino acids. J was trimmed by 5 bases and V by 5 bases; bases with no gene match: 2. Germline V CDR1 and CDR2: DFQATT, SNEGSKA (reference sequence). CDR3 nucleotides: TGCAGTGCTCCAGGGGGGACTGAAGCTTTCTTT. Translation gives CSAPGGTEAFF.

This clone was seen more than once but under ten times. J is TRBJ1-1 and V is TRBV5-6; 10 nucleotides agree with TRBD1. The CDR3 consists of 15 residues. J gave up 1 base and V 4 bases, and 4 bases lay outside the gene matches. CDR1 and CDR2 (germline): SGHDT, YYEEEE. CDR3: CASSRQGARNTEAFF. CDR3 nucleotide sequence: TGTGCCAGCAGCCGACAGGGGGCAAGGAACACTGAAGCTTTCTTT.

The rearrangement uses TRBV11-2 and TRBJ2-1; 7 bases map to TRBD2. CDR3 length: 16 amino acids. V dropped 3 bases and J dropped 1; count of bases not matched to a gene: 6. Looked up from germline, CDR1 is SGHAT and CDR2 is FQNNGV. Here the CDR3 reads CASSLAQRDSYNEQFF. The CDR3 DNA reads as TGTGCCAGCAGCTTGGCTCAGCGGGATTCCTACAATGAGCAGTTCTTC.

V and J are TRBV18 and TRBJ2-7; 7 nucleotides line up with TRBD1. CDR3 size: 14 residues. Germline CDR1 and CDR2: KGHSH and LQKENI. V shed 3 bases, J shed 6 bases, and the junction held 8 bases outside the gene matches. The CDR3 DNA follows: TGTGCCAGCTCACCTGGACAGGCTAAGGGCGAGCAGTACTTC. Translating gives CASSPGQAKGEQYF.

V and J are TRBV5-8 and TRBJ1-2; 10 positions match TRBD1. The junction had 7 bases not matched to a gene; V was cut back by 4 bases and J by 7 bases. Germline-derived CDR1 and CDR2 are SGHTS and YDEGEE. This CDR3 is 14 amino acids long. Here the CDR3 reads CASSPTGGLRGYTF. CDR3 coding DNA: TGTGCCAGCAGCCCGACAGGGGGCCTACGTGGCTACACCTTC. Full variable domain (outside the CDR3, taken from reference TRBV5-8 and TRBJ1-2): EAGVTQSPTHLIKTRGQQATLRCSPISGHTSVYWYQQALGLGLQFLLWYDEGEERNRGNFPPRFSGRQFPNYSSELNVNALELEDSALYLCASSPTGGLRGYTFGSGTRLTVV.

This rearrangement joins TRBV7-3 to TRBJ2-3; D is possibly TRBD2 (6 bases). V dropped 4 bases and J dropped 2 bases, with 13 bases sitting between them. CDR1 is SGHTA, CDR2 FQGTGA, per germline. CDR3 length: 15 amino acids. CDR3 nucleotide sequence: TGTGCCAGCAGCTCATCCGGGACTCTCACAGATACGCAGTATTTT. Its translation is CASSSSGTLTDTQYF.

J is TRBJ2-5 and V is TRBV9; possibly TRBD1 for D (6 bases). Germline values: CDR1 SGDLS, CDR2 YYNGEE. CDR3 size: 16 residues. V was pared by 0 bases and J by 0 bases, with 12 bases between. The CDR3 DNA reads as TGTGCCAGCAGCGTAGGACTCAGGGGAAACCAAGAGACCCAGTACTTC. Amino acid sequence: CASSVGLRGNQETQYF.

CDR3 residues: CASGPGQLQETQYF. CDR3 coding DNA: TGCGCCAGTGGACCGGGACAACTTCAAGAGACCCAGTACTTC. V gene TRBV5-1 combines with J gene TRBJ2-5, with D possibly TRBD1 on 6 matching bases. With 8 bases removed from V and 2 bases from J, the gap between germline ends came to 16 bases. The CDR3 loop spans 14 amino acids. CDR1 is SGHRS, CDR2 YFSETQ, per germline.

This clone was detected a few times. The rearrangement uses TRBV5-4 and TRBJ2-1, with 11 bases lining up with TRBD2. V trimming: 1 base; J trimming: 8 bases; junction bases outside the gene matches: 5. Germline CDR1 is SGHNT and CDR2 is YYREEE (reference sequence). The CDR3 length is 15 residues. The CDR3 coding sequence is TGTGCCAGCAGCTTGTCGCTAGCGGGAGGCTATGAGCAGTTCTTC. This sequence encodes CASSLSLAGGYEQFF. The full variable domain, its missing parts supplied by reference TRBV5-4 and TRBJ2-1, is ETGVTQSPTHLIKTRGQQVTLRCSSQSGHNTVSWYQQALGQGPQFIFQYYREEENGRGNFPPRFSGLQFPNYSSELNVNALELDDSALYLCASSLSLAGGYEQFFGPGTRLTVL.

This chain uses TRBV7-9 with TRBJ1-2; D ambiguous. V lost 4 bases and J 2 bases, leaving 11 bases between the germline ends. There are 14 residues in the CDR3. Germline CDR1 and CDR2: SEHNR and FQNEAQ (reference sequence). The DNA for the CDR3 is TGTGCCAGCAGCTCAATTCAGGAGAACTATGGCTACACCTTC. Protein product: CASSSIQENYGYTF.

The J gene is TRBJ1-4, the V gene TRBV7-7; D perhaps matches TRBD1 (6 bases). Germline CDR1 and CDR2: SSHAT and FNYEAQ (reference sequence). This CDR3 has 15 amino acids. V lost 4 bases to trimming and J lost 8 bases, with 17 bases between them. This chain's CDR3 is CASSSTGNPGEKLFF. CDR3 nucleotide sequence: TGTGCCAGCAGCTCGACAGGCAACCCAGGCGAAAAACTGTTTTTT.

Worth noting for this clone: Other DNA sequences in this specimen translate into the identical CDR3. This chain connects TRBV28 to TRBJ2-7; the D is unclear. The germline V gene has CDR1 MDHEN and CDR2 SYDVKM. V was cut by 6 bases and J by 3 bases, with 9 bases left in between. This CDR3 has 12 amino acids. DNA for the CDR3: TGTGCCAGCAGCTTGGTCGGCTACGAGCAGTACTTC. This sequence encodes CASSLVGYEQYF. The entire variable domain, with the rest obtained from reference TRBV28 and TRBJ2-7, is as follows: DVKVTQSSRYLVKRTGEKVFLECVQDMDHENMFWYRQDPGLGLRLIYFSYDVKMKEKGDIPEGYSVSREKKERFSLILESASTNQTSMYLCASSLVGYEQYFGPGTRLTVT.

The V call is TRBV5-1, the J call TRBJ1-6; D possibly corresponds to TRBD1 (5 bases). V gave up 0 bases and J gave up 6 bases, with 22 bases separating them. The V gene's germline CDR1 is SGHRS and CDR2 YFSETQ. The CDR3 length is 19 residues. CDR3 amino acids: CASSLALRTSVGLNSPLHF. The DNA for the CDR3 is TGCGCCAGCAGCTTGGCGCTCAGGACCTCCGTGGGACTTAATTCACCCCTCCACTTT.

To note about this clone: This CDR3 is also generated by other DNA sequences in the sample. The chain recombines TRBV5-1 with TRBJ1-1, with D perhaps matching TRBD1 (6 bases). Germline CDR1 and CDR2: SGHRS and YFSETQ. The CDR3 contains 14 residues. The V gene lost 0 bases and the J gene lost 5 bases, with 11 bases spanning the gap. Written as DNA, the CDR3 is TGCGCCAGCAGCTTGGAGGCCCAGGGGACTGAAGCTTTCTTT. Encoded protein: CASSLEAQGTEAFF.

The chain links TRBV5-1 to TRBJ1-5; no clear D. The germline V gene encodes CDR1 SGHRS and CDR2 YFSETQ. This CDR3 is 13 amino acids long. The ends were cut back, 4 bases at V and 3 bases at J, with 8 bases in the middle. CDR3 DNA: TGCGCCAGCAGCCGTACATACAATCAGCCCCAGCATTTT. Protein product: CASSRTYNQPQHF.

V usage is TRBV28 and J usage is TRBJ2-5; 7 nucleotides agree with TRBD2. This CDR3 comprises 15 residues. Looked up from germline, CDR1 is MDHEN and CDR2 is SYDVKM. V lost 5 bases to trimming and J lost 5 bases; unmatched junction nucleotides: 11. The CDR3 sequence is CASSPSSGRRETQYF. The CDR3, as DNA: TGTGCCAGCAGTCCAAGTAGCGGGCGAAGGGAGACCCAGTACTTC.

This rearrangement joins TRBV7-2 to TRBJ2-1; D is undetermined. The CDR3 consists of 17 residues. Deletions cut 3 bases from V and 0 bases from J, with 15 bases between. CDR1 and CDR2 from the germline V gene are SGHTA and FQGNSA. Here the CDR3 reads CASSLARVGSSYNEQFF. In nucleotides, the CDR3 is TGTGCCAGCAGCTTGGCCCGGGTGGGTAGCTCCTACAATGAGCAGTTCTTC.

This chain uses TRBV30 with TRBJ2-1; TRBD2 matches 12 bases. After removal of 2 bases from V and 4 bases from J, the junction contained 12 bases not matched to a gene. The CDR3 has 18 residues. Germline CDR1 is GTSNPN and CDR2 is SVGIG (reference sequence). The CDR3 bases are TGTGCCTGGAGTTTGGGGCTAGCGGGAGGGGACCTTTACAATGAGCAGTTCTTC. Its translation: CAWSLGLAGGDLYNEQFF. Full variable domain (remainder filled in from reference TRBV30 and TRBJ2-1): SQTIHQWPATLVQPVGSPLSLECTVEGTSNPNLYWYRQAAGRGLQLLFYSVGIGQISSEVPQNLSASRPQDRQFILSSKKLLLSDSGFYLCAWSLGLAGGDLYNEQFFGPGTRLTVL.

The chain has TRBV2 and TRBJ2-2, with TRBD1 matching over 7 bases. The CDR3 is 15 residues long. The germline CDR1 and CDR2 sequences are SNHLY and FYNNEI. The V segment lost 3 bases and the J segment 4 bases; nucleotides outside the gene matches: 5. CDR3 protein: CASSEYRGATGELFF. The CDR3 DNA reads as TGTGCCAGCAGTGAGTACAGGGGCGCCACCGGGGAGCTGTTTTTT.

This clone has only a few counts. This chain uses TRBV18 with TRBJ2-7; no firm D call. This CDR3 is 15 amino acids long. Trimming removed 0 bases from V and 4 bases from J, with 13 bases in between. Germline assignment: CDR1 KGHSH and CDR2 LQKENI. In DNA, the CDR3 is TGTGCCAGCTCACCACCCTTCCGGGCGGCTTACGAGCAGTACTTC. Amino acid sequence: CASSPPFRAAYEQYF.

The chain is built from TRBV7-2 and TRBJ1-1; D call uncertain. The CDR3 is 14 amino acids. Trimming left V 1 base short and J 2 bases short, with 8 bases between. Germline values: CDR1 SGHTA, CDR2 FQGNSA. CDR3 sequence: CASSLGNLNTEAFF. The CDR3 bases are TGTGCCAGCAGCTTAGGGAACTTAAACACTGAAGCTTTCTTT.

This chain joins TRBV10-3 and TRBJ1-1; tentative D call: TRBD1 (5 bases). Trimming cost V 7 bases and J 6 bases, with 9 bases left between them. The V gene's germline CDR1 is ENHRY and CDR2 SYGVKD. The length of the CDR3 is 11 residues. CDR3: CAITGGAEAFF. The CDR3 coding sequence is TGTGCCATCACTGGAGGGGCTGAAGCTTTCTTT.

This chain connects TRBV6-1 to TRBJ2-3; D not certain. The germline V gene has CDR1 MNHNS and CDR2 SASEGT. This CDR3 comprises 11 residues. Trimming shortened V by 5 bases and J by 10 bases, and 10 bases separated the two germline ends. The CDR3 loop reads CASSLEAAQYF. The DNA of the CDR3 is TGTGCCAGCAGTTTAGAGGCGGCGCAGTATTTT.

Concerning this clone: A much larger clone lies a single base off, so this may be a read error. The chain recombines TRBV13 with TRBJ2-6; no firm D call. The CDR3 has 14 residues. Trimming pared 2 bases from V and 0 bases from J, leaving 2 bases between. Germline CDR1 reads PRHDT; CDR2 reads FYEKMQ (reference sequence). The CDR3 nucleotides are TGTGCCAGCAGCTTAACCTCTGGGGCCAACGTCCTGACTTTC. Its protein product is CASSLTSGANVLTF.

The chain joins TRBV27 to TRBJ2-3; unclear D gene. The germline V gene has CDR1 MNHEY and CDR2 SMNVEV (reference sequence). This CDR3 has 13 residues. V was trimmed by 4 bases and J by 6 bases, leaving 11 bases between them. CDR3 DNA: TGTGCCAGCAGTTCACGGGCGGCGGATACGCAGTATTTT. Translating gives CASSSRAADTQYF.

This clone has a single count. This chain connects TRBV6-6 to TRBJ1-1; no firm D call. Trimming removed 0 bases at V and 10 bases at J, with 12 bases between. Germline loops: CDR1 MNHNY, CDR2 SVGAGI (reference sequence). The CDR3 length is 13 residues. The CDR3 sequence is CASSYSREVLAFF. CDR3 sequence (DNA): TGTGCCAGCAGTTACTCGAGGGAGGTGTTAGCTTTCTTT.

V and J are TRBV30 and TRBJ1-5; TRBD1 matches 11 bases. With 3 bases clipped from V and 7 bases from J, the junction kept 5 bases outside the gene matches. The germline V gene has CDR1 GTSNPN and CDR2 SVGIG (reference sequence). This CDR3 region has 14 residues. The CDR3 loop is CAWRGQGVEQPQHF. In DNA form, the CDR3 reads TGTGCCTGGAGGGGACAGGGGGTCGAGCAGCCCCAGCATTTT. Full variable domain (rest looked up from reference TRBV30 and TRBJ1-5): SQTIHQWPATLVQPVGSPLSLECTVEGTSNPNLYWYRQAAGRGLQLLFYSVGIGQISSEVPQNLSASRPQDRQFILSSKKLLLSDSGFYLCAWRGQGVEQPQHFGDGTRLSIL.